The 2 T cell receptor beta chains reported below all come from one sample, sequenced in a study of T cells after yellow fever vaccination. A single record per CDR3 protein comes from TCRdb applying MiXCR to the 5' RACE reads. The table includes approximately 550,000 distinct CDR3 sequences, over 15% detected once. Sequencing was performed on PBMCs, taken 15 days after the yellow fever booster vaccination. These receptors were obtained from a man aged 25-40 years who received the YFV17D yellow fever vaccine.

The V gene is TRBV12-3 or TRBV12-4, the J gene TRBJ2-5, with D unclear. Trimming cost V 6 bases and J 0 bases, with 14 bases left between them. The CDR3 has 15 amino acids. This CDR3 reads CASRPELGNQETQYF. CDR3 DNA sequence: TGTGCCAGCAGGCCCGAGTTGGGGAACCAAGAGACCCAGTACTTC.

The chain has TRBV10-3 and TRBJ1-1; TRBD1 matches 7 bases. This CDR3 comprises 15 residues. Per the germline V gene, CDR1 is ENHRY and CDR2 is SYGVKD. Unmatched junction bases numbered 6, after V lost 5 bases and J lost 0 bases. Here the CDR3 reads CAISYDRDMNTEAFF. As DNA, the CDR3 is TGTGCCATCAGTTATGACAGGGACATGAACACTGAAGCTTTCTTT.